The 14 T cell receptor beta chains listed next were all sequenced from one sample in a study of PD-1 blockade in classical Hodgkin lymphoma. Sequencing used immunoSEQ multiplex PCR; TCRdb keeps in-frame clones, though not all of them. The data contain some 25,000 clones, approximately 70% of them singletons. This sample's time point: cycle 4 day 1 (C4D1), after 5 to 7 weeks of nivolumab. Following autologous stem cell transplantation, relapse occurred in every patient, and exposure to brentuximab vedotin varied. Sequenced material: peripheral blood mononuclear cells (PBMCs), taken before the fourth cycle of nivolumab. These receptors all stem from a human donor with classical Hodgkin lymphoma.

The chain couples TRBV5-1 to TRBJ1-6; maybe TRBD1 (5 bases). Trimming cost V 0 bases and J 11 bases, with 18 bases left between them. Germline V gene lookup returns CDR1 SGHRS and CDR2 YFSETQ. This CDR3 is 16 amino acids long. The CDR3 bases are TGCGCCAGCAGCTTGGTTAGGTCTGGACAACCGACACCCCTCCACTTT. Protein sequence: CASSLVRSGQPTPLHF.

This clone is a singleton in its sample. V and J are TRBV16 and TRBJ2-1; D is uncertain. This CDR3 region has 15 residues. The germline V gene encodes CDR1 KGHSY and CDR2 FQNENV. Trimming took 4 bases from V and 6 from J, leaving 16 bases between them. The CDR3 DNA follows: TGTGCCAGCAGCCCTTTCAAGTCTCAGCCCAATGAGCAGTTCTTC. It is translated as CASSPFKSQPNEQFF.

This clone was seen more than once but under ten times. The chain has TRBV7-2 and TRBJ2-7; the D is unclear. The CDR3 has 15 residues. Germline V gives CDR1 SGHTA, CDR2 FQGNSA. V dropped 5 bases and J dropped 0 bases, with 14 bases sitting between them. The CDR3: CASSQHIDPSYEQYF. The CDR3, as DNA: TGTGCCAGCAGCCAGCACATCGACCCCTCCTACGAGCAGTACTTC. Filled out from reference TRBV7-2 and TRBJ2-7, the complete variable domain reads GAGVSQSPSNKVTEKGKDVELRCDPISGHTALYWYRQSLGQGLEFLIYFQGNSAPDKSGLPSDRFSAERTGGSVSTLTIQRTQQEDSAVYLCASSQHIDPSYEQYFGPGTRLTVT.

The V gene is TRBV18, the J gene TRBJ2-3, with D unclear. The V end lost 1 base, the J end lost 0 bases, and 14 bases lay between the germline ends. This CDR3 is built from 17 residues. Germline V gene data show CDR1 as KGHSH and CDR2 as LQKENI. The CDR3 loop reads CASSPRRLLSSTDTQYF. DNA for the CDR3: TGTGCCAGCTCACCACGAAGACTGTTATCTAGCACAGATACGCAGTATTTT.

The table lists this clone with a few counts. This chain joins TRBV4-3 and TRBJ1-2, with D possibly matching TRBD1 (5 bases). Between the trimmed V and J ends, which lost 4 bases and 8 bases, there was a span of 23 bases. CDR3 length: 16 amino acids. Germline lookup yields CDR1 LGHNA and CDR2 YSLEER. CDR3 nucleotides: TGCGCCAGCAGCCCAGCGGGCGAGGGGCGGAAGCAAGGCTACACCTTC. It is translated as CASSPAGEGRKQGYTF.

The chain combines TRBV4-1 with TRBJ2-3, with D unresolved. CDR3 length: 17 residues. Trimming removed 5 bases from V and 1 base from J, with 19 bases in between. Germline CDR1 reads MGHRA; CDR2 reads YSYEKL. The CDR3, as DNA: TGCGCCAGCAGCAGAGCCAACAGAATTGGAGGCACAGATACGCAGTATTTT. Translation gives CASSRANRIGGTDTQYF.

This clone was observed a few times. The chain combines TRBV11-2 with TRBJ1-1, with a weak D call TRBD1 (5 bases). CDR3 size: 14 residues. Trimming cost V 3 bases and J 4 bases, with 12 bases left between them. The germline gives CDR1 SGHAT, CDR2 FQNNGV. Here the CDR3 reads CASSLRGLGTEAFF. The CDR3 nucleotides are TGTGCCAGCAGCTTGAGGGGTTTGGGCACTGAAGCTTTCTTT.

This clone was found a few times. The chain joins TRBV11-1 to TRBJ2-3, with 7 bases identical to TRBD2. Losses at the gene ends were 5 bases for V and 1 base for J; bases not matched to a gene: 9. Germline CDR1 is SGHAT and CDR2 is FQDESV (reference sequence). CDR3 length: 16 residues. The CDR3 is CASSHKNRGGTDTQYF. The CDR3 DNA reads as TGTGCCAGCAGCCACAAGAACCGGGGGGGCACAGATACGCAGTATTTT.

V is TRBV4-1 and J is TRBJ1-1; 8 nucleotides match TRBD1. The CDR3 sequence is 16 residues long. V lost 1 base and J lost 1; bases outside the gene matches: 5. In germline, CDR1 is MGHRA, CDR2 YSYEKL. The CDR3 loop is CASSQAQGQGNTEAFF. CDR3 bases: TGCGCCAGCAGCCAAGCCCAAGGACAGGGGAACACTGAAGCTTTCTTT.

The gene calls are TRBV11-2 and TRBJ2-1, with 9 bases that match TRBD2. The CDR3 is 17 amino acids. The germline V gene has CDR1 SGHAT and CDR2 FQNNGV. V trimming: 1 base; J trimming: 4 bases; junction bases outside the gene matches: 8. CDR3 residues: CASSLVTAGGLYNEQFF. The CDR3 nucleotides read TGTGCCAGCAGCTTAGTTACAGCGGGGGGTTTGTACAATGAGCAGTTCTTC.

CDR3 protein: CASSLGHNSPLHF. In DNA form, the CDR3 reads TGTGCCAGCAGCTTGGGGCATAATTCACCCCTCCACTTT. The chain combines TRBV5-8 with TRBJ1-6; D not resolved. The CDR3 covers 13 residues. Per germline, CDR1 SGHTS and CDR2 YDEGEE. V was cut by 0 bases and J by 5 bases, with 3 bases left in between.

This clone was found a few times. The chain employs TRBV27 and TRBJ2-3; D gene uncertain. The length of the CDR3 is 15 residues. Trimming left V 6 bases short and J 3 bases short, with 16 bases between. Germline V gene sequence: CDR1 MNHEY, CDR2 SMNVEV (reference sequence). Here the CDR3 reads CASSPLPGPTDTQYF. The CDR3 coding sequence is TGTGCCAGCAGCCCTCTACCAGGACCTACAGATACGCAGTATTTT.

The chain recombines TRBV2 with TRBJ2-2; maybe TRBD2 (6 bases). V gave up 5 bases and J gave up 7 bases, with 14 bases separating them. Germline V lookup: CDR1 SNHLY, CDR2 FYNNEI. This CDR3 contains 14 residues. CDR3 DNA: TGTGCCAGCAGTCGGGGGAGCGCGGGCGGGGAGCTGTTTTTT. It translates to CASSRGSAGGELFF.

The rearrangement uses TRBV5-1 and TRBJ2-1; D is ambiguous. Per the germline V gene, CDR1 is SGHRS and CDR2 is YFSETQ. Deletions cut 0 bases from V and 6 bases from J, with 13 bases between. The CDR3 covers 15 residues. Here the CDR3 reads CASSLAVLSSNEQFF. DNA for the CDR3: TGCGCCAGCAGCTTGGCGGTGTTATCCAGCAATGAGCAGTTCTTC.